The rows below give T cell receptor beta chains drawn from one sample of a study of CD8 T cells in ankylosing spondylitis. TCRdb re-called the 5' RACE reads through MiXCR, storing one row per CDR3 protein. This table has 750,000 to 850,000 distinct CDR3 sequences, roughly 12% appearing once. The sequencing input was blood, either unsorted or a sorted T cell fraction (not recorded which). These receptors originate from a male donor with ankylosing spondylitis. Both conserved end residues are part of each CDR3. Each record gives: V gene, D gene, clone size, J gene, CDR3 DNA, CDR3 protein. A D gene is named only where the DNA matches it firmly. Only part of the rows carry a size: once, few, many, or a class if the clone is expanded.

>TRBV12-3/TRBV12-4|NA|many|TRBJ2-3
TGTGCCAGCAGTTTCGGCCGGACGCCCACAGATACGCAGTATTTT
CASSFGRTPTDTQYF
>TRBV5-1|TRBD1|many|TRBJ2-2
TGCGCCAGCAGCTCGCGGACAGGGAACACCGGGGAGCTGTTTTTT
CASSSRTGNTGELFF
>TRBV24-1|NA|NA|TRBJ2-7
TGTGCCACCAGTGATTTGAAGGGCGAGCAGTACTTC
CATSDLKGEQYF
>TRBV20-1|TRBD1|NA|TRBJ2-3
TGCAGTGCTACGGTGGGACAGAGCCTTGCAGATACGCAGTATTTT
CSATVGQSLADTQYF
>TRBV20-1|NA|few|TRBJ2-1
TGCAGTGCTAGAAAGGCGGGGGCCTTCTACAATGAGCAGTTCTTC
CSARKAGAFYNEQFF
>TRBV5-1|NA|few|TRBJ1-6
TGCGCCAGCAGCCCGAGGGACTCCCCGACGGATTCACCCCTCCACTTT
CASSPRDSPTDSPLHF
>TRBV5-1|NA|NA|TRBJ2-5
TGCGCCAGCAGCTTGGGGACAGTTGGAGAAGAGACCCAGTACTTC
CASSLGTVGEETQYF
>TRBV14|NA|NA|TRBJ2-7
TGTGCCAGCAGCCCCCTAACGGGGGCTTACTACGAGCAGTACTTC
CASSPLTGAYYEQYF
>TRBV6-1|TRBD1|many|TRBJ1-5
TGTGCCAGCAGCCTTGACAGGGAGGGTCAGCCCCAGCATTTT
CASSLDREGQPQHF
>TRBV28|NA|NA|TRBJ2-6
TGTGCCAGCAGTTTAACCCCCTGGGAATCTGGGGCCAACGTCCTGACTTTC
CASSLTPWESGANVLTF
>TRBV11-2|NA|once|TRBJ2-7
TGTGCCAGCAGGCTGGGGAGGTGGGACGAGCAGTACTTC
CASRLGRWDEQYF
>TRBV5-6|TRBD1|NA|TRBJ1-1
TGTGCCAGCAGCTACCCACAGGGGAGAACTTTCTTT
CASSYPQGRTFF
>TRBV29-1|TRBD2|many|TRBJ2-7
TGCAGCGTTCCTCAGACCTGGACTAGCGGGGGCGACGAGCAGTACTTC
CSVPQTWTSGGDEQYF
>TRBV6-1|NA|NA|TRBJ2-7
TGTGCCACCCGACAGTTTTCAACCTACGAGCAGTACTTC
CATRQFSTYEQYF
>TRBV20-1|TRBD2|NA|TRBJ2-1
TGCAGTGCTACAAAGCTAGCGGGAGCCTACAATGAGCAGTTCTTC
CSATKLAGAYNEQFF
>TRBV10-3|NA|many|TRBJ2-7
TGTGCCATCAGTGGGCGCGGAGGGGATTCCTTCCTTGGGCGGTACTTC
CAISGRGGDSFLGRYF
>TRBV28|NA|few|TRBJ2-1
TGTGCCAGCAGTTCGGGACTCCAATCCTACAATGAGCAGTTCTTC
CASSSGLQSYNEQFF
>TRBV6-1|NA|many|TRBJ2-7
TGTGCCAGCAGCCCCCGGGTGGTCTCCTACGAGCAGTACTTC
CASSPRVVSYEQYF
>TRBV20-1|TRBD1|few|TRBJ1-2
TGCAGTGCTGTATTACAGGGGAAGGATGGCTACACCTTC
CSAVLQGKDGYTF
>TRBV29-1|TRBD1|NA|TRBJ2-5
TGCAGCGTAGGACAGGGGACGGAGACCCAGTACTTC
CSVGQGTETQYF
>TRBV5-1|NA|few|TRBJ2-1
TGCGCCAGCAGCTTGGTTGGCAGCCCGGGGGATGAGCAGTTCTTC
CASSLVGSPGDEQFF
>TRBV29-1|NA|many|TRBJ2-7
TGCAGCGTTTGGGGCAGGACCTCTGACGAGCAGTACTTC
CSVWGRTSDEQYF
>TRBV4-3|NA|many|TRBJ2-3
TGCGCCAGCAGCCAAGGGCCCCTCGGTGATACGCAGTATTTT
CASSQGPLGDTQYF
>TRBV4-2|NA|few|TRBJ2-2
TGTGCCAGCAGCCAAAAGAAGGACACCGGGGAGCTGTTTTTT
CASSQKKDTGELFF
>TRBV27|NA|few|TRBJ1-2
TGTGCCAGCAGTTCCCCGGGACGCGGATTGAGCTACACCTTC
CASSSPGRGLSYTF
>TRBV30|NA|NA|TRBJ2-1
TGTGCCTGGTCCCAGTTAGTCTATGAGCAGTTCTTC
CAWSQLVYEQFF
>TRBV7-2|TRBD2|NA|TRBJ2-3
TGTACCAGCAGCGATCGACTAGCGGGGGTACGGTTGACGCAGTATTTT
CTSSDRLAGVRLTQYF
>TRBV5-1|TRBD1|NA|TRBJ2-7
TGCGCCAGCAGCCGTCTTACAGGGGGCGAATCCTACGAGCAGTACTTC
CASSRLTGGESYEQYF
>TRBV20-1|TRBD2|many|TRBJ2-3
TGCAGTGCCACGTGGACTAGCAGAGATACGCAGTATTTT
CSATWTSRDTQYF
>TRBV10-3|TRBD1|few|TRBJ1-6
TGTGCCATCAGTGGAAGACAGGGTCGAAACTCCTATAATTCACCCCTCCACTTT
CAISGRQGRNSYNSPLHF
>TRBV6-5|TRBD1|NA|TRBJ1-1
TGTGCCAGCAGTTACTCGATACGGACAGGGAAAGCTTTCTTT
CASSYSIRTGKAFF
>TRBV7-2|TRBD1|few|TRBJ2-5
TGTGCCAGCAGCCCCCGGACAGGACACCCAGAGACCCAGTACTTC
CASSPRTGHPETQYF
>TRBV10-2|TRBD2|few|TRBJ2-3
TGCGCCAGCAGTGCCCTAGCGGGAGGGGTAGATACGCAGTATTTT
CASSALAGGVDTQYF
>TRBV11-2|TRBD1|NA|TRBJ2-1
TGTGCCAGCACCTACCTGTTAATAGCGGGACAGGGGGGTGAGCAGTTCTTC
CASTYLLIAGQGGEQFF
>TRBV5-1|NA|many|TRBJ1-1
TGCGCCAGCAGTATCGGGGTGAACACTGAAGCTTTCTTT
CASSIGVNTEAFF
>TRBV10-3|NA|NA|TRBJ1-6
TGTGCCATCAGTAGGCAAAACAATTCACCCCTCCACTTT
CAISRQNNSPLHF
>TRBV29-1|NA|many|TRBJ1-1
TGCAGCGGTACCTGGGTCCGTAACACTGAAGCTTTCTTT
CSGTWVRNTEAFF
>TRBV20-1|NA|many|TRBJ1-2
TGCAGTGCTAAGACAGGAGGGGACTATGGCTACACCTTC
CSAKTGGDYGYTF
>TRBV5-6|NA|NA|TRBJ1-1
TGTGCCAGCAGCTTGGAGGGAAGGGGACCTGGGCTAGGAGAAGCTTTCTTT
CASSLEGRGPGLGEAFF
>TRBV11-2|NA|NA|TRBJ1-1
TGTGCCAGCAGCCGGCCTGGGGTTTACTTTGAAGCTTTCTTT
CASSRPGVYFEAFF
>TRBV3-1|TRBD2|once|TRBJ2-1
TGTGCCAGCAGCCAAGAGGAGGGAGGGCCTCGGGATGAGCAGTTCTTC
CASSQEEGGPRDEQFF
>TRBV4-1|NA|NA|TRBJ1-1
TGCGCCAGCAGCCGTGATACACGGTTTGAAGCTTTCTTT
CASSRDTRFEAFF
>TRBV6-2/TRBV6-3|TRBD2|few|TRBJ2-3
TGTGCCAGCAGTAAACGACCTAGCGGGAGAAGCACAGATACGCAGTATTTT
CASSKRPSGRSTDTQYF
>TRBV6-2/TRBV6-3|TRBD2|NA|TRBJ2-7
TGTGCCAGCAGTTACCTAGCGGAGACCTACGAGCAGTACTTC
CASSYLAETYEQYF
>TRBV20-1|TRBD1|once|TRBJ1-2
TGCAGTGCTCAAAGGGACAGGCTAGATCGGTGCACCTTC
CSAQRDRLDRCTF
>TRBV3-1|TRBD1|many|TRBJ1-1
TGTGCCAGCAGAACGACAGGGAGGACTGAAGCTTTCTTT
CASRTTGRTEAFF
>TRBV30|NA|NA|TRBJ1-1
TGTGCCTGGAGGGGAACGGATAGACTTAACACTGAAGCTTTCTTT
CAWRGTDRLNTEAFF
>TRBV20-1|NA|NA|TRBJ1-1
TGCAGTGCTATCAAGGGACCGAACACTGAAGCTTTCTTT
CSAIKGPNTEAFF
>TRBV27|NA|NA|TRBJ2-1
TGTGCCAGCAGCCTACACCCAGCGGGGACATACAATGAGCAGTTCTTC
CASSLHPAGTYNEQFF
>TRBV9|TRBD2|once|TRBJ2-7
TGTGCCAGCAGCCCGAAGAGGACTAGCGGGACTACCTACGAGCAGTACTTC
CASSPKRTSGTTYEQYF
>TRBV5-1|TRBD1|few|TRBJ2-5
TGCGCCAGCAGCCCACAGGGGATGGTAGAGACCCAGTACTTC
CASSPQGMVETQYF